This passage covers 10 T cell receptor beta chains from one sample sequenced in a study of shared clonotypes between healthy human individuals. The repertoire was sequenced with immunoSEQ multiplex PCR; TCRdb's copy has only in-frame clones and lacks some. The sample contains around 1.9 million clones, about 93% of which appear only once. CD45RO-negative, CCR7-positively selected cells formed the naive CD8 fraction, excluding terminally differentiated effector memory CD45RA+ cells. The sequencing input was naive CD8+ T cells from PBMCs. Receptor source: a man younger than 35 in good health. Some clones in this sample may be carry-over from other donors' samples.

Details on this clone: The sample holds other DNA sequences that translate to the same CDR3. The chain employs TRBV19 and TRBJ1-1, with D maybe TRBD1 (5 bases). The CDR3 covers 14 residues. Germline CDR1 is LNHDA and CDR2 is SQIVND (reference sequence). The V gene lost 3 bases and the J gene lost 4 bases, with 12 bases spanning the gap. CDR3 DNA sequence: TGTGCCAGTAGTATGGGGCGGGGGAGCACTGAAGCTTTCTTT. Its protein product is CASSMGRGSTEAFF.

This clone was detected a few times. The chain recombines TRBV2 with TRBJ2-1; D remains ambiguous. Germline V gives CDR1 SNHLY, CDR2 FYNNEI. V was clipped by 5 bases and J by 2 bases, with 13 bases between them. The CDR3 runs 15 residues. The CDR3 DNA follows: TGTGCCAGCAGTTCTAAAGGGTATACCTACAATGAGCAGTTCTTC. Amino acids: CASSSKGYTYNEQFF.

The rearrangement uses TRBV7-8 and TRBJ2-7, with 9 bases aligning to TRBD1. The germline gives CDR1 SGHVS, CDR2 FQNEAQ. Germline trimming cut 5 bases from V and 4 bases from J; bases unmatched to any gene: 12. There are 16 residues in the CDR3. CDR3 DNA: TGTGCCAGCAGCAGTCCTTTAGGACAGGGGAGGTACGAGCAGTACTTC. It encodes CASSSPLGQGRYEQYF.

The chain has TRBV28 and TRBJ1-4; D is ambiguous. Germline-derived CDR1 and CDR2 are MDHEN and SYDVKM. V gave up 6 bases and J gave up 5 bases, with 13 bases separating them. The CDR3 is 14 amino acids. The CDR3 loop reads CASSPGWTNEKLFF. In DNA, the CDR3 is TGTGCCAGCAGCCCCGGCTGGACCAATGAAAAACTGTTTTTT.

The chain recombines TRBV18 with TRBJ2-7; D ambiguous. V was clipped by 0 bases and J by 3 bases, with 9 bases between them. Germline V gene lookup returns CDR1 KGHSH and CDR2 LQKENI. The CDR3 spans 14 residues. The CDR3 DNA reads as TGTGCCAGCTCACCACCGACCGGAAACTACGAGCAGTACTTC. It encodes CASSPPTGNYEQYF.

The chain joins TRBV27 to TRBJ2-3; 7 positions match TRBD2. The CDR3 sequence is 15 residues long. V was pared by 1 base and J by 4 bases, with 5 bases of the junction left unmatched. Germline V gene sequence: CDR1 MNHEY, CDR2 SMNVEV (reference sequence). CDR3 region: CASSLWAGAADTQYF. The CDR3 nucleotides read TGTGCCAGCAGTTTATGGGCGGGAGCGGCAGATACGCAGTATTTT.

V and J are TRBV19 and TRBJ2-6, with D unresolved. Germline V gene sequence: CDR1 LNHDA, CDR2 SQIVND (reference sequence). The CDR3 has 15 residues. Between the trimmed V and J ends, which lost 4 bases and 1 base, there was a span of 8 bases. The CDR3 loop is CASSSSQSGANVLTF. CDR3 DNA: TGTGCCAGTAGTAGCTCACAGTCTGGGGCCAACGTCCTGACTTTC. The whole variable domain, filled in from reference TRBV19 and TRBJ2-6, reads DGGITQSPKYLFRKEGQNVTLSCEQNLNHDAMYWYRQDPGQGLRLIYYSQIVNDFQKGDIAEGYSVSREKKESFPLTVTSAQKNPTAFYLCASSSSQSGANVLTFGAGSRLTVL.

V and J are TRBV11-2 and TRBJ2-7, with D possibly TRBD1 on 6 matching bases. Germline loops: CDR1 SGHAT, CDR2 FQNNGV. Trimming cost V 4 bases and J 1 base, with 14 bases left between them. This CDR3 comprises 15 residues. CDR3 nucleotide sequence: TGTGCCAGCAGCTCTCTACAGGGTCCTTCCTACGAGCAGTACTTC. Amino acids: CASSSLQGPSYEQYF.

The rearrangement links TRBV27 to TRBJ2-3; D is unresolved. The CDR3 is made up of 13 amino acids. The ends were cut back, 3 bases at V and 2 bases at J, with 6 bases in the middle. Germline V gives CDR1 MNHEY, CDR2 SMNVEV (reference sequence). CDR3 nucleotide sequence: TGTGCCAGCAGTTTTGGGGACACAGATACGCAGTATTTT. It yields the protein CASSFGDTDTQYF.

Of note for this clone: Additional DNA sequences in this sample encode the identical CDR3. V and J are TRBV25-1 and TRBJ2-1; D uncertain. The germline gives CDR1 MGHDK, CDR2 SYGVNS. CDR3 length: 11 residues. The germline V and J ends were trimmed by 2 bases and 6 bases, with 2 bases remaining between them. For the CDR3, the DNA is TGTGCCAGCAGTGAAGGCAATGAGCAGTTCTTC. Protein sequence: CASSEGNEQFF.